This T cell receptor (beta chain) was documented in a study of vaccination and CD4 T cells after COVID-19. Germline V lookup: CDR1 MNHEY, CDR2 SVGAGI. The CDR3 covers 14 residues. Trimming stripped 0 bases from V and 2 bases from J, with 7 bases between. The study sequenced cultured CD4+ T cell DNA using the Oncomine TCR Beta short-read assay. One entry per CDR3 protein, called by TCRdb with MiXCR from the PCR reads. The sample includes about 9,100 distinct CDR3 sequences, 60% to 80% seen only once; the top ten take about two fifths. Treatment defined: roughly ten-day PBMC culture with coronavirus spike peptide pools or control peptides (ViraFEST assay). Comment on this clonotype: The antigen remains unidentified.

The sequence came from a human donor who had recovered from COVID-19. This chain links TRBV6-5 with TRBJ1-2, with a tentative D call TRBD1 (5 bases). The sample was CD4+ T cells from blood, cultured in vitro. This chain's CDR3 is CASSYSPGNYGYTF. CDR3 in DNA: TGTGCCAGCAGTTACTCACCAGGGAACTATGGCTACACCTTC.